The 5 T cell receptor beta chains listed next were all sequenced from one sample in a study of metastatic and nonmetastatic thyroid tumors. TCRdb reprocessed the PCR reads using MiXCR. The data contain approximately 14,000 clones, about 28% of them seen just once; the ten biggest clones take up 3.5% to 5%. Not a single patient had been given any form of treatment at any point before undergoing thyroid surgery. Sequenced sample: blood. These TCRs come from a female donor with papillary thyroid cancer or a benign thyroid nodule (not recorded which). Some clones in this sample may be carry-over from other donors' samples.

This clone was seen repeatedly, ten times or more. The chain is built from TRBV2 and TRBJ1-1, with TRBD1 identical over 7 bases. This CDR3 has 15 residues. Trimming took 9 bases from V and 4 from J; bases not matched to a gene: 14. Germline CDR1 is SNHLY and CDR2 is FYNNEI. CDR3 sequence: CASSGPTGRGTEAFF. DNA for the CDR3: TGTGCCAGTAGCGGGCCGACAGGGAGGGGCACTGAAGCTTTCTTT.

This clone was picked up many times. This chain joins TRBV7-6 and TRBJ2-3; TRBD1 aligns across 7 bases. This CDR3 has 14 amino acids. Trimming removed 2 bases from V and 1 base from J; junction bases left unmatched: 0. The germline V gene encodes CDR1 SGHVS and CDR2 FNYEAQ. The CDR3 spells CASSLQGGTDTQYF. The CDR3 region has the DNA TGTGCCAGCAGCTTACAGGGGGGCACAGATACGCAGTATTTT.

In regard to this clone: The junction departs from germline at one end; a sequencing error may be responsible. The chain is built from TRBV5-1 and TRBJ1-2; D uncertain. The V gene's germline CDR1 is SGHRS and CDR2 YFSETQ. The CDR3 is 14 amino acids. The CDR3 sequence is CACSLARLQNGYSF. In DNA, the CDR3 is TGCGCCTGCAGCTTGGCCCGGTTACAGAATGGCTACTCCTTC.

Relative to its sample, this clone is medium-sized. The genes are TRBV12-3 or TRBV12-4 and TRBJ2-1, with 7 nucleotides matching TRBD1. The CDR3 contains 16 residues. Losses at the gene ends were 6 bases for V and 7 bases for J; bases not matched to a gene: 15. The CDR3 nucleotides read TGTGCCAGCAGCCCTGGACGGGCCAGGGGGAAAAATGAGCAGTTCTTC. Translated: CASSPGRARGKNEQFF.

The chain links TRBV11-3 to TRBJ2-2; D is unresolved. Germline assignment: CDR1 SGHNT and CDR2 YENEEA. The CDR3 has 13 residues. Trimming shortened V by 1 base and J by 3 bases, and 3 bases separated the two germline ends. CDR3 bases: TGTGCCAGCAGCTTAGGCCACACCGGGGAGCTGTTTTTT. Translation gives CASSLGHTGELFF.